This TCR beta chain was identified during a study of T-cell reconstitution after alpha-beta-depleted transplantation in children. For TCRbeta, the library was prepared with unique molecular identifiers. Each CDR3 protein is one row after TCRdb ran MiXCR on the PCR reads. Altogether 450,000 to 600,000 distinct CDR3 sequences are present, around 18% being singletons, with the ten largest covering about 3.1%. Trimming cost V 3 bases and J 2 bases; bases outside gene matches: 8. The CDR3 is 15 residues long. Germline values: CDR1 DFQATT, CDR2 SNEGSKA (reference sequence). The input for sequencing was PBMCs from the stem cell graft donor, taken from the stem cell graft. The TCR sequence derives from a human donor who donated a stem cell graft to a child with acute lymphoblastic leukemia. The chain employs TRBV20-1 and TRBJ2-3; 7 bases are a match to TRBD2. The CDR3 region has the DNA TGCAGTGCTAGCGAAATAGCGGGCCTCACAGATACGCAGTATTTT. This sequence encodes CSASEIAGLTDTQYF.